One sample yielded the 21 T cell receptor beta chains listed below, sequenced in a study of blood T cell repertoires in COVID-19. Produced via immunoSEQ multiplex PCR; TCRdb's table is partial and in-frame only. The sample contains roughly 60,000 clones, around 83% of which appear only once. Sequenced material: peripheral blood. The receptors come from a man aged 45-65 years with COVID-19, enrolled during active disease.

The rearrangement links TRBV28 to TRBJ2-7, with 9 bases identical to TRBD1. V lost 7 bases and J lost 7; bases outside the gene matches: 11. This CDR3 has 14 residues. Germline V gene lookup returns CDR1 MDHEN and CDR2 SYDVKM. The CDR3 loop is CASTVGTGKEEQYF. The CDR3 DNA follows: TGTGCCAGCACCGTGGGGACAGGGAAAGAAGAGCAGTACTTC.

This clone was observed a single time. The chain joins TRBV6-5 to TRBJ1-3, with 8 bases that match TRBD1. Germline CDR1 and CDR2: MNHEY and SVGAGI. The CDR3 covers 11 residues. Trimming cost V 6 bases and J 14 bases; bases outside gene matches: 6. CDR3: CASRQTGDLYF. The DNA of the CDR3 is TGTGCCAGCAGGCAGACAGGGGACCTATATTTT.

The chain carries TRBV30 and TRBJ1-3; no clear D. Trimming stripped 6 bases from V and 2 bases from J, with 14 bases between. The CDR3 spans 14 residues. Germline CDR1 GTSNPN, CDR2 SVGIG (reference sequence). The CDR3 DNA reads TGTGCCTGCAAAACGGGAGCGCCTGGAAACACCATATATTTT. This sequence encodes CACKTGAPGNTIYF.

The chain links TRBV15 to TRBJ1-2; D is undetermined. Germline assignment: CDR1 LNHNV and CDR2 YYDKDF (reference sequence). Trimming cost V 5 bases and J 4 bases, with 11 bases left between them. The CDR3 loop spans 13 amino acids. The CDR3 sequence: CATSPDTSYGYTF. CDR3 sequence (DNA): TGTGCCACCAGCCCCGATACGAGCTATGGCTACACCTTC.

The CDR3 DNA is TGTGCCAGCAGCTTTCGACTGAACAATGAGCAGTTCTTC. This codes for CASSFRLNNEQFF. The J gene is TRBJ2-1, the V gene TRBV13; D gene ambiguous. Germline CDR1 is PRHDT and CDR2 is FYEKMQ (reference sequence). V dropped 3 bases and J dropped 5 bases, with 8 bases sitting between them. This CDR3 contains 13 residues.

The chain links TRBV19 to TRBJ1-5; weak D call: TRBD1 (6 bases). The V gene lost 5 bases and the J gene lost 1 base, with 12 bases spanning the gap. The CDR3 consists of 15 residues. From germline, CDR1 is LNHDA and CDR2 SQIVND (reference sequence). The CDR3 nucleotides are TGTGCCAGTAGTGTATCACAGGGAAGCAATCAGCCCCAGCATTTT. This encodes CASSVSQGSNQPQHF.

The rearrangement uses TRBV18 and TRBJ1-1; D gene uncertain. The CDR3 sequence is 12 residues long. Looked up from germline, CDR1 is KGHSH and CDR2 is LQKENI. V gave up 3 bases and J gave up 8 bases, with 10 bases separating them. Here the CDR3 reads CASSPVGREAFF. CDR3 bases: TGTGCCAGCTCACCCGTAGGGAGGGAAGCTTTCTTT.

The rearrangement links TRBV5-1 to TRBJ2-7; 7 bases match TRBD1. Germline V CDR1 and CDR2: SGHRS, YFSETQ. The CDR3 length is 14 residues. With V trimmed by 1 base and J by 3 bases, 4 bases remained unmatched. The CDR3: CASSLNRGHYEQYF. CDR3 DNA sequence: TGCGCCAGCAGCTTGAACAGGGGCCACTACGAGCAGTACTTC.

The V gene is TRBV7-8, the J gene TRBJ2-3; 7 nucleotides line up with TRBD2. Germline V gives CDR1 SGHVS, CDR2 FQNEAQ. Trimming took 5 bases from V and 6 from J; bases not matched to a gene: 11. The CDR3 totals 15 residues. The CDR3 bases are TGTGCCAGCAGCGCCCGACTAGCCCGATCCGATACGCAGTATTTT. Translating gives CASSARLARSDTQYF.

The gene calls are TRBV5-5 and TRBJ1-5; no definite D call. This CDR3 has 14 residues. The germline V gene has CDR1 SGHKS and CDR2 YYEKEE (reference sequence). V was trimmed by 0 bases and J by 7 bases, leaving 11 bases between them. The CDR3 nucleotides read TGTGCCAGCAGCTTGGGAGGGCGGGAACAGCCCCAGCATTTT. This sequence encodes CASSLGGREQPQHF.

This clone appeared a few times. This chain uses TRBV11-2 with TRBJ1-3; D ambiguous. This CDR3 is 16 amino acids long. Germline loops: CDR1 SGHAT, CDR2 FQNNGV. The V end was cut by 4 bases, the J end by 1 base, with 14 bases between. The CDR3, as DNA: TGTGCCAGCAGCTCTCGATGGACTTCATCTGGAAACACCATATATTTT. Its protein product is CASSSRWTSSGNTIYF.

The CDR3: CASRRDREAFF. CDR3 nucleotide sequence: TGTGCCAGCAGACGGGACAGGGAAGCTTTCTTT. The chain employs TRBV6-5 and TRBJ1-1, with 8 bases aligning to TRBD1. The CDR3 runs 11 residues. Germline V lookup: CDR1 MNHEY, CDR2 SVGAGI. J gave up 8 bases and V 6 bases, and 2 bases lay outside the gene matches.

The chain couples TRBV30 to TRBJ1-1; possible D gene TRBD1, 5 bases. The CDR3 totals 17 residues. Trimming pared 0 bases from V and 1 base from J, leaving 18 bases between. Germline V gene sequence: CDR1 GTSNPN, CDR2 SVGIG (reference sequence). The CDR3 here is CAWSVLWVREENTEAFF. In DNA, the CDR3 is TGTGCCTGGAGTGTACTCTGGGTCAGGGAGGAGAACACTGAAGCTTTCTTT.

This chain links TRBV19 with TRBJ1-5; TRBD1 matches 9 bases. From germline, CDR1 is LNHDA and CDR2 SQIVND (reference sequence). There are 18 residues in the CDR3. V gave up 7 bases and J gave up 3 bases; unmatched junction bases: 16. The chain's CDR3 is CASTDGTGTLPANQPQHF. CDR3 DNA: TGTGCCAGTACTGACGGGACAGGGACCCTGCCTGCCAATCAGCCCCAGCATTTT.

The chain carries TRBV10-3 and TRBJ1-1, with D maybe TRBD1 (5 bases). Germline CDR1 and CDR2: ENHRY and SYGVKD. The CDR3 runs 13 residues. V dropped 8 bases and J dropped 3 bases, with 13 bases sitting between them. The CDR3 DNA reads TGTGCCATCCGGGCCTGGGGGGACACTGAAGCTTTCTTT. Protein sequence: CAIRAWGDTEAFF.

The J gene is TRBJ2-3, the V gene TRBV30, with TRBD2 matching 7 bases. Per germline, CDR1 GTSNPN and CDR2 SVGIG (reference sequence). The CDR3 is 16 residues long. V dropped 0 bases and J dropped 3; count of bases not matched to a gene: 9. The CDR3 region has the DNA TGTGCCTGGAGTGTAGAGCCAGCGGGGATGACAGATACGCAGTATTTT. Translation gives CAWSVEPAGMTDTQYF.

The chain uses TRBV27 and TRBJ1-1; the match to TRBD1 covers 7 bases. Germline CDR1 MNHEY, CDR2 SMNVEV (reference sequence). V shed 6 bases and J 4 bases; nucleotides not matched to a gene: 8. The CDR3 is made up of 14 amino acids. CDR3 loop: CASRTPAGGTEAFF. The CDR3 DNA is TGTGCCAGCAGAACCCCGGCAGGGGGCACTGAAGCTTTCTTT.

The V call is TRBV6-5, the J call TRBJ1-2; TRBD1 matches 8 bases. Looked up from germline, CDR1 is MNHEY and CDR2 is SVGAGI. J lost 4 bases, V lost 4 bases, and 2 bases had no gene match. This CDR3 contains 13 residues. The CDR3 sequence: CASSFGQGYGYTF. DNA of the CDR3: TGTGCCAGCAGTTTCGGACAGGGCTATGGCTACACCTTC.

The V gene is TRBV7-9, the J gene TRBJ2-5; D is ambiguous. CDR3 length equals 12 residues. Germline CDR1 is SEHNR and CDR2 is FQNEAQ (reference sequence). Trimming stripped 4 bases from V and 5 bases from J, with 8 bases between. For the CDR3, the DNA is TGTGCCAGCAGCTCACAGCACGAGACCCAGTACTTC. It encodes CASSSQHETQYF.

V is TRBV7-2 and J is TRBJ2-5; tentative D call: TRBD2 (6 bases). CDR3 length equals 12 residues. CDR1 and CDR2 from the germline V gene are SGHTA and FQGNSA. V gave up 5 bases and J gave up 5 bases, with 9 bases separating them. CDR3 in amino acids: CASSREWETQYF. The CDR3 nucleotides read TGTGCCAGCAGCCGGGAGTGGGAGACCCAGTACTTC.

The CDR3 bases are TGTGCCAGCAGCCCAGGACAGGCCTACGAGCAGTACTTC. Translated, it gives CASSPGQAYEQYF. The chain is built from TRBV11-3 and TRBJ2-7; 7 bases align to TRBD1. V shed 5 bases, J shed 2 bases, and the junction held 3 bases outside the gene matches. The CDR3 has 13 amino acids. Per germline, CDR1 SGHNT and CDR2 YENEEA.